Listed below are T cell receptor beta chains from one sample, sequenced in a study of cytomegalovirus exposure and HLA in healthy donors. This table comes from immunoSEQ multiplex PCR, and its TCRdb copy is limited to in-frame clones, with some not included. The table has 120,000 to 150,000 clones, roughly 77% seen once; the top ten hold 1.5% to 2%. The sample comprised PBMCs. The source is a woman between 25 and 40 years old in good health and CMV-seronegative. Both conserved end residues are part of each CDR3. The order of the fields is V gene, J gene, clone size, D gene, CDR3 protein, CDR3 DNA. The D gene is left open where the match is weak. Rows may omit the clone size; those that give it use once, few, many or a size class.

>TRBV10-3|TRBJ2-1|few|TRBD2
CAIRASGGEQFF
TGTGCCATCAGAGCTAGCGGGGGGGAGCAGTTCTTC
>TRBV5-5|TRBJ2-1|once|TRBD2
CASSLGAGDSYNEQFF
TGTGCCAGCAGCTTGGGTGCGGGGGATTCCTACAATGAGCAGTTCTTC
>TRBV19|TRBJ2-7|NA|NA
CATQRRDEQYF
TGTGCCACCCAACGCAGGGACGAGCAGTACTTC
>TRBV7-9|TRBJ1-4|NA|NA
CSSSITGGPNEKLFF
TGTTCCAGCAGCATAACGGGGGGGCCTAATGAAAAACTGTTTTTT
>TRBV6-1|TRBJ2-3|NA|NA
CASKSGLNPQYF
TGTGCCAGCAAATCCGGACTGAACCCTCAGTATTTT
>TRBV11-2|TRBJ1-2|once|NA
CASSLNPGVYGYTF
TGTGCCAGCAGCTTAAACCCGGGTGTCTATGGCTACACCTTC
>TRBV29-1|TRBJ2-1|NA|TRBD1
CSVGRRTGGYNEQFF
TGCAGCGTGGGCCGACGGACAGGGGGGTACAATGAGCAGTTCTTC
>TRBV7-3|TRBJ2-3|NA|NA
CASSPGGLADTQYF
TGTGCCAGCAGCCCGGGGGGCCTAGCAGATACGCAGTATTTT
>TRBV19|TRBJ2-7|NA|NA
CASSIGLQSEQYF
TGTGCCAGTAGTATAGGGCTCCAAAGCGAGCAGTACTTC
>TRBV7-9|TRBJ1-2|NA|NA
CASSFALTGSYGYTF
TGTGCCAGCAGCTTCGCCCTAACAGGTTCCTATGGCTACACCTTC
>TRBV6-5|TRBJ2-3|NA|TRBD2
CASSWTSGTDTQYF
TGTGCCAGCAGTTGGACTAGCGGCACAGATACGCAGTATTTT
>TRBV30|TRBJ1-2|NA|NA
CAWGSPDYGYTF
TGTGCCTGGGGGAGTCCCGACTATGGCTACACCTTC
>TRBV19|TRBJ2-2|NA|NA
CASSIVRNTGELFF
TGTGCCAGTAGTATAGTGAGGAACACCGGGGAGCTGTTTTTT
>TRBV7-9|TRBJ2-1|few|TRBD2
CASSLLAGNEQFF
TGTGCCAGCAGCTTACTAGCGGGAAACGAGCAGTTCTTC
>TRBV14|TRBJ2-7|NA|NA
CASSQALTSEQYF
TGTGCCAGCAGCCAAGCCCTGACTAGCGAGCAGTACTTC
>TRBV9|TRBJ2-5|NA|TRBD2
CASSDSGLAGETQYF
TGTGCCAGCAGCGACTCGGGACTAGCAGGGGAGACCCAGTACTTC
>TRBV2|TRBJ2-7|few|TRBD1
CASSLDGTAYEQYF
TGTGCCAGCAGTCTGGATGGGACAGCCTACGAGCAGTACTTC
>TRBV7-2|TRBJ2-1|NA|TRBD2
CASSWAHAGGRGEQFF
TGTGCCAGCAGCTGGGCCCACGCGGGGGGGAGGGGTGAGCAGTTCTTC
>TRBV27|TRBJ1-2|once|NA
CASSSLGGANYGYTF
TGTGCCAGCAGTTCCCTCGGGGGAGCTAACTATGGCTACACCTTC
>TRBV7-3|TRBJ1-5|NA|NA
CASGGGRSEQPQHF
TGCGCCAGCGGGGGGGGCAGGTCTGAGCAGCCCCAGCATTTT
>TRBV25-1|TRBJ1-2|NA|NA
CASSRGIYGYTF
TGTGCCAGCAGTAGAGGGATCTATGGCTACACCTTC
>TRBV14|TRBJ2-3|NA|TRBD1
CASSLDRGRTDTQYF
TGTGCCAGCAGCCTCGACAGGGGACGCACAGATACGCAGTATTTT
>TRBV7-8|TRBJ2-5|once|NA
CASSLVGNGETQYF
TGTGCCAGCAGCTTAGTCGGGAACGGGGAGACCCAGTACTTC
>TRBV7-8|TRBJ2-2|few|NA
CASSLELRTKTGELFF
TGTGCCAGCAGCTTAGAGTTAAGAACTAAAACCGGGGAGCTGTTTTTT
>TRBV19|TRBJ1-3|NA|TRBD1
CASSPGQPGNTIYF
TGTGCCAGTAGTCCGGGACAGCCCGGAAACACCATATATTTT
>TRBV5-1|TRBJ1-3|once|TRBD1
CASSLTATGDTIYF
TGCGCCAGCAGCTTGACGGCCACAGGGGACACCATATATTTT
>TRBV6-5|TRBJ1-1|NA|NA
CASSYSPLETEAFF
TGTGCCAGCAGTTACTCCCCCCTAGAGACTGAAGCTTTCTTT
>TRBV11-2|TRBJ2-1|few|TRBD2
CASSPRQLAGQYNEQFF
TGTGCCAGCAGCCCAAGGCAACTAGCGGGACAATACAATGAGCAGTTCTTC
>TRBV30|TRBJ2-7|NA|NA
CAWTSSYEQYF
TGTGCCTGGACTAGCTCCTACGAGCAGTACTTC
>TRBV30|TRBJ2-3|NA|NA
CAWSIGGNTDTQYF
TGTGCCTGGAGTATAGGAGGCAACACAGATACGCAGTATTTT
>TRBV13|TRBJ2-3|NA|TRBD2
CASSLISGGIDTQYF
TGTGCCAGCAGCTTAATATCGGGAGGAATAGATACGCAGTATTTT
>TRBV5-1|TRBJ2-5|once|NA
CASSLVSESQETQYF
TGCGCCAGCAGCTTGGTGTCGGAGAGTCAAGAGACCCAGTACTTC
>TRBV2|TRBJ2-7|NA|TRBD2
CATGLAGDGGQYF
TGTGCCACAGGCTTAGCGGGAGACGGCGGGCAGTACTTC
>TRBV5-1|TRBJ2-3|NA|NA
CASSEASLGGQYF
TGCGCCAGCAGCGAGGCGTCCCTCGGGGGGCAGTATTTT
>TRBV28|TRBJ1-5|NA|TRBD1
CASSLLQGGNQPQHF
TGTGCCAGCAGTTTATTACAGGGGGGCAATCAGCCCCAGCATTTT
>TRBV11-2|TRBJ2-5|NA|TRBD2
CASSQVGGVGVETQYF
TGTGCCAGCAGCCAAGTGGGGGGGGTTGGAGTGGAGACCCAGTACTTC
>TRBV10-3|TRBJ1-1|NA|TRBD1
CAKRDRADTEAFF
TGTGCCAAACGGGACAGGGCAGACACTGAAGCTTTCTTT
>TRBV7-9|TRBJ2-1|few|TRBD2
CASSLSLAGSYNEQFF
TGTGCCAGCAGCTTATCCCTAGCGGGTTCCTACAATGAGCAGTTCTTC
>TRBV6-5|TRBJ1-2|NA|NA
CASSYDRFYGYTF
TGTGCCAGCAGTTACGACAGGTTCTATGGCTACACCTTC
>TRBV28|TRBJ1-6|NA|NA
CASSKQQGDNSPLHF
TGTGCCAGCAGTAAACAACAGGGTGATAATTCACCCCTCCACTTT
>TRBV7-9|TRBJ2-1|NA|TRBD2
CASSLGLAFYNEQFF
TGTGCCAGCAGCTTGGGACTAGCGTTCTACAATGAGCAGTTCTTC
>TRBV7-2|TRBJ2-2|NA|TRBD1
CASSSRTGAGELFF
TGTGCCAGCAGCTCCCGAACAGGGGCCGGGGAGCTGTTTTTT
>TRBV6-5|TRBJ1-3|few|NA
CASSYASSPGNTIYF
TGTGCCAGCAGTTACGCTTCCAGTCCTGGAAACACCATATATTTT
>TRBV6-5|TRBJ2-3|NA|NA
CASSYTYSTDTQYF
TGTGCCAGCAGTTACACTTACAGCACAGATACGCAGTATTTT
>TRBV7-9|TRBJ2-1|NA|TRBD2
CASTNGEGSEQFF
TGTGCCAGCACTAATGGGGAGGGGTCTGAGCAGTTCTTC
>TRBV9|TRBJ2-7|NA|TRBD1
CASSYGQGPGYEQYF
TGTGCCAGCAGCTACGGACAGGGTCCGGGGTACGAGCAGTACTTC
>TRBV9|TRBJ2-1|NA|NA
CASSRGSSNEQFF
TGTGCCAGCAGCCGGGGGAGTAGCAATGAGCAGTTCTTC
>TRBV6-5|TRBJ2-7|few|TRBD1
CASSVQGPREQYF
TGTGCCAGCAGTGTACAGGGGCCGAGGGAGCAGTACTTC
>TRBV5-4|TRBJ2-5|NA|NA
CASQGQRGDETQYF
TGTGCGAGCCAGGGGCAGCGGGGTGACGAGACCCAGTACTTC